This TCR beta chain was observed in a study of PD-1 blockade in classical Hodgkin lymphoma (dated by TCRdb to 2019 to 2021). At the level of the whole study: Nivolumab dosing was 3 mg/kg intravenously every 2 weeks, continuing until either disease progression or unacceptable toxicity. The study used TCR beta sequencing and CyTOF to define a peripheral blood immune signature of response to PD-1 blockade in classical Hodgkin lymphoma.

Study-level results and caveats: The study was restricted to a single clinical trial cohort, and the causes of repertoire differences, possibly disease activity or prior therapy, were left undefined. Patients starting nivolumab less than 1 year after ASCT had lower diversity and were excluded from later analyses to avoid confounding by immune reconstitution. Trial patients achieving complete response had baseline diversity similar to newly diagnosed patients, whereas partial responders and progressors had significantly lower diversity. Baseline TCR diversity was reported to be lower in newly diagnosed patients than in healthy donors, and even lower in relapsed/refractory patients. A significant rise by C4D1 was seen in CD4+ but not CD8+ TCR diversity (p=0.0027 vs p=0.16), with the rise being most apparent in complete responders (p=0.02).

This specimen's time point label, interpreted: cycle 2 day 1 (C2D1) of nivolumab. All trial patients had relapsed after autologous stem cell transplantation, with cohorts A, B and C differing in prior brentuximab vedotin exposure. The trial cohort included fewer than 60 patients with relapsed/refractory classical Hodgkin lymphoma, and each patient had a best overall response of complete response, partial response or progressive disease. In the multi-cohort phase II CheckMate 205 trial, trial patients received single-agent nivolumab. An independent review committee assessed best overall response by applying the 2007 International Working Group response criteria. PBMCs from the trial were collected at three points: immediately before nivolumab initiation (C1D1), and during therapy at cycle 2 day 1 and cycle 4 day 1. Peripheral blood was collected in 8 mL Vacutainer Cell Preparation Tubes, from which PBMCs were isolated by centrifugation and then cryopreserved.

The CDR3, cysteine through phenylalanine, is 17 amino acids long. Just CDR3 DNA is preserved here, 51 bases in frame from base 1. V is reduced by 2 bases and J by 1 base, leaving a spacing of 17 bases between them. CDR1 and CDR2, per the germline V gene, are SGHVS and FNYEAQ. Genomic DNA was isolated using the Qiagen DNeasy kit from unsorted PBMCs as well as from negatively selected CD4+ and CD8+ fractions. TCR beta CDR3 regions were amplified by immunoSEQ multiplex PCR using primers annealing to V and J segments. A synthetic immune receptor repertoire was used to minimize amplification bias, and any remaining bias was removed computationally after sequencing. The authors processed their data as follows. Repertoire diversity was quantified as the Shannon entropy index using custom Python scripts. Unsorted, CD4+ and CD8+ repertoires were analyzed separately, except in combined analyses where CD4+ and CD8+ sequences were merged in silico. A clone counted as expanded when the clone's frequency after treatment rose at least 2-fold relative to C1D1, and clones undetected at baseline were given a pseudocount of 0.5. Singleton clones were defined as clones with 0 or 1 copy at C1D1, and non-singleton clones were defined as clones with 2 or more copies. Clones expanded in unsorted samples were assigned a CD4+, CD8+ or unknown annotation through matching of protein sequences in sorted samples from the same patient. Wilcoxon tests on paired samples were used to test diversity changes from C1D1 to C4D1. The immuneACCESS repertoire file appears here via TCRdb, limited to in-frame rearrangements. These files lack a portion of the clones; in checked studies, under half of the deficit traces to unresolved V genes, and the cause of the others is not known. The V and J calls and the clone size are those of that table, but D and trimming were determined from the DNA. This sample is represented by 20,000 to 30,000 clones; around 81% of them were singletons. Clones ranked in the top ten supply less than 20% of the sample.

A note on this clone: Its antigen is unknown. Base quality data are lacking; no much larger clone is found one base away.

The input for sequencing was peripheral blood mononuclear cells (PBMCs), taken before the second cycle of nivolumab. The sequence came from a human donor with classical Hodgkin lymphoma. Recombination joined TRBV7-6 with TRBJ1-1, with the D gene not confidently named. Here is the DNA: TGTGCCAGCAGCTTAACTGCCCCCCAGTCCCAGAACACTGAAGCTTTCTTT. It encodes CASSLTAPQSQNTEAFF.